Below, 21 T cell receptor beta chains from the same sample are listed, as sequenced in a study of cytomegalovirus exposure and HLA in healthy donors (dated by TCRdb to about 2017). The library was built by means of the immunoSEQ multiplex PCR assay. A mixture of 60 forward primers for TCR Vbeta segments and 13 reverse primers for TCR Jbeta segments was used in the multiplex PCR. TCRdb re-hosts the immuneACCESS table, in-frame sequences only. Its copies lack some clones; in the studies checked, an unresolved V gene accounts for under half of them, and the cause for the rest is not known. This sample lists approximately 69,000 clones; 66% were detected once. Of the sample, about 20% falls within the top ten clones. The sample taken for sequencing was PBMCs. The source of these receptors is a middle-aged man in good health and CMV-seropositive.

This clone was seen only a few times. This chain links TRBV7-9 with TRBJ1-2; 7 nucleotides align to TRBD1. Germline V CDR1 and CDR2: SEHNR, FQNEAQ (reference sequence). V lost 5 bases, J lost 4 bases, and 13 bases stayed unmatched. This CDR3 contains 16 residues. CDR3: CASSQELQGGTYGYTF. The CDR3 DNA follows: TGTGCCAGCAGCCAAGAGCTCCAGGGGGGAACCTATGGCTACACCTTC.

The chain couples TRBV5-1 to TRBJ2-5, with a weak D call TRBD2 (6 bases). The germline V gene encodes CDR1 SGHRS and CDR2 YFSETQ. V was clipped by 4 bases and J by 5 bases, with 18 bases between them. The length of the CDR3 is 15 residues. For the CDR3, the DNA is TGCGCCAGCAGCGGGGGGACTCTAACCAGGGAGACCCAGTACTTC. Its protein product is CASSGGTLTRETQYF.

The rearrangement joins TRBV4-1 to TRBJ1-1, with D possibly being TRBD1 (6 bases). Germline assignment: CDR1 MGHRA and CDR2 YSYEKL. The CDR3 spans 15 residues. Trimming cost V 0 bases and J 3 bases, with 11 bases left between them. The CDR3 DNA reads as TGCGCCAGCAGCCAAGACACAGGGCGGGACACTGAAGCTTTCTTT. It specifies CASSQDTGRDTEAFF.

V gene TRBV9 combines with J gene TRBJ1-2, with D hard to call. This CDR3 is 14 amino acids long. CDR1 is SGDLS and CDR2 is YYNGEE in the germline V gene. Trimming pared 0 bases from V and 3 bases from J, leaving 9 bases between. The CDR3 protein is CASSVEARDYGYTF. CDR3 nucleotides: TGTGCCAGCAGCGTAGAAGCAAGAGACTATGGCTACACCTTC.

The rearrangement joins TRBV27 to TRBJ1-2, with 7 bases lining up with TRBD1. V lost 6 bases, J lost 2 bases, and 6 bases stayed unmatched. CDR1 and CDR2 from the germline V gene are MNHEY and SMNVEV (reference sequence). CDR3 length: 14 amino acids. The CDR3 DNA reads TGTGCCAGCAGCTCGACAGGGCCCAACTATGGCTACACCTTC. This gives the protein CASSSTGPNYGYTF.

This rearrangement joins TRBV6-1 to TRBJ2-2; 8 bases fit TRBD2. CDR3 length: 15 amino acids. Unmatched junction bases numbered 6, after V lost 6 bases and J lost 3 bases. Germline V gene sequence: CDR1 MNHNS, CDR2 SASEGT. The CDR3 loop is CASRPGGSDTGELFF. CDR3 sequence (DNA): TGTGCCAGCAGACCGGGAGGGTCGGACACCGGGGAGCTGTTTTTT.

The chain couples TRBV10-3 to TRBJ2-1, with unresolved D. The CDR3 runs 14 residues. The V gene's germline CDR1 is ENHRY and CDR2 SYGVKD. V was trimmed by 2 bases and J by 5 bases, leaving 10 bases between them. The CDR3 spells CAISEAQVNNEQFF. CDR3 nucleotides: TGTGCCATCAGTGAGGCTCAGGTGAACAATGAGCAGTTCTTC.

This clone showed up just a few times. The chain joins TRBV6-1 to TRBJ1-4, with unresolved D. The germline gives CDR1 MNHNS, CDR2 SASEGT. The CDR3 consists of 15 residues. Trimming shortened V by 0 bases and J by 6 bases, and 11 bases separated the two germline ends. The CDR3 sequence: CASSEAFGVDEKLFF. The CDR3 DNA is TGTGCCAGCAGTGAAGCTTTCGGGGTTGATGAAAAACTGTTTTTT.

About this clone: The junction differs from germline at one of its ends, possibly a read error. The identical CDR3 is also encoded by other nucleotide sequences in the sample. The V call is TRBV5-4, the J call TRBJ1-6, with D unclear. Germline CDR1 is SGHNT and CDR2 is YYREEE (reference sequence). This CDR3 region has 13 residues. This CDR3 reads CASSFGGNSPLHF. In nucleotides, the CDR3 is TGTGCCAGCAGCTTCGGAGGAAATTCCCCCCTCCACTTT.

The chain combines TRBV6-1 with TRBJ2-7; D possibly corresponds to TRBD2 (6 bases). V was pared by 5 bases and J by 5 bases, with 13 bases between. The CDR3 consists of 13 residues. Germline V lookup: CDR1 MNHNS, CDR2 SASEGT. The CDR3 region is CASSTGTRNEQYF. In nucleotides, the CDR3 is TGTGCCAGCAGTACCGGGACTCGGAACGAGCAGTACTTC.

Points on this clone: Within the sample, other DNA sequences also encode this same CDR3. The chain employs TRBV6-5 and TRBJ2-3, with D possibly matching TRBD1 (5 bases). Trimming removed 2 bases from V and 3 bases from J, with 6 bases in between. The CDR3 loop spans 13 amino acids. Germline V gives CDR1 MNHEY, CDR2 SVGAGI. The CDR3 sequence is CASSYPGTDTQYF. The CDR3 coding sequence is TGTGCCAGCAGTTACCCAGGGACAGATACGCAGTATTTT.

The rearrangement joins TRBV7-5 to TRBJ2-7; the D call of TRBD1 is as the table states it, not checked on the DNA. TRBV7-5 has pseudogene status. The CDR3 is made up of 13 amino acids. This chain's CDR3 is CARSSGGSYEQYF. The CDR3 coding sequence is TGTGCCAGAAGCTCAGGTGGTTCCTACGAGCAGTACTTC.

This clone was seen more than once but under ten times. The CDR3 bases are TGTGCCAGCAGTCCCAGGGGGCTTGGCTATGGCTACACCTTC. Translated: CASSPRGLGYGYTF. This chain joins TRBV27 and TRBJ1-2, with TRBD1 matching 8 bases. This CDR3 is built from 14 residues. Germline V CDR1 and CDR2: MNHEY, SMNVEV (reference sequence). With 5 bases clipped from V and 4 bases from J, the junction kept 6 bases outside the gene matches.

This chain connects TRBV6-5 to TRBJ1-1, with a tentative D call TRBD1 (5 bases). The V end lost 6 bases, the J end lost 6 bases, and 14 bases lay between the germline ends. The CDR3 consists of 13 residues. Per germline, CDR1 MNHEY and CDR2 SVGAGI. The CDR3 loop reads CASRNRGVAEAFF. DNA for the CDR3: TGTGCCAGCAGAAACCGGGGGGTCGCTGAAGCTTTCTTT.

This CDR3 is CASSLPQLYEQYF. For the CDR3, the DNA is TGTGCCAGCAGTTTACCGCAACTCTACGAGCAGTACTTC. The chain joins TRBV28 to TRBJ2-7; D is unresolved. The CDR3 runs to 13 residues. The germline V and J ends were trimmed by 2 bases and 3 bases, with 8 bases remaining between them. Germline V CDR1 and CDR2: MDHEN, SYDVKM.

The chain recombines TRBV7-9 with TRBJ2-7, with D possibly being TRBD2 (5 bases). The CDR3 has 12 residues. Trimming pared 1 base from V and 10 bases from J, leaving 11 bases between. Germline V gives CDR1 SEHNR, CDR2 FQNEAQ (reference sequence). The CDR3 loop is CASSLVGSDQYF. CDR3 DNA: TGTGCCAGCAGCTTAGTAGGTAGCGACCAGTACTTC.

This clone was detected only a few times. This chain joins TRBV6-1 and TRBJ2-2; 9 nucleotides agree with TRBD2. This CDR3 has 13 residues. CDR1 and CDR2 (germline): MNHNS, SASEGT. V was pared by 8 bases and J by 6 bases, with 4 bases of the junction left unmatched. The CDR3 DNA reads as TGTGCCAGCCCCGGGACTAGCCCCGGGGAGCTGTTTTTT. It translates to CASPGTSPGELFF.

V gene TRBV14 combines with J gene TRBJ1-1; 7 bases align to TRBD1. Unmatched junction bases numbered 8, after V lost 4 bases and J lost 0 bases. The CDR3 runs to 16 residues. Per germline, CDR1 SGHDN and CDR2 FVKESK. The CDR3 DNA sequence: TGTGCCAGCAGCCCTCTGACAGGGCGGGTGAACACTGAAGCTTTCTTT. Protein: CASSPLTGRVNTEAFF. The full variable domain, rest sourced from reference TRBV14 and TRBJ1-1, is EAGVTQFPSHSVIEKGQTVTLRCDPISGHDNLYWYRRVMGKEIKFLLHFVKESKQDESGMPNNRFLAERTGGTYSTLKVQPAELEDSGVYFCASSPLTGRVNTEAFFGQGTRLTVV.

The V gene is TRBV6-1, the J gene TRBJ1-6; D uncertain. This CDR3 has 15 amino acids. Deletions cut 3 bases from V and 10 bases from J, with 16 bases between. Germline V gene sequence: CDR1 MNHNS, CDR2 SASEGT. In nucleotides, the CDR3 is TGTGCCAGCAGTGATTGGACGGAGGTGACCTCACCCCTCCACTTT. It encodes CASSDWTEVTSPLHF.

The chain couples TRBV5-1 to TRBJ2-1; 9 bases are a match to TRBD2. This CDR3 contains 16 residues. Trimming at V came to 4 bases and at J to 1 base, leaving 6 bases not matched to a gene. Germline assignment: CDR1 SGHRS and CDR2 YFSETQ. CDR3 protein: CASSPRGGRSYNEQFF. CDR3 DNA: TGCGCCAGCAGCCCGCGGGGGGGCAGGTCCTACAATGAGCAGTTCTTC.

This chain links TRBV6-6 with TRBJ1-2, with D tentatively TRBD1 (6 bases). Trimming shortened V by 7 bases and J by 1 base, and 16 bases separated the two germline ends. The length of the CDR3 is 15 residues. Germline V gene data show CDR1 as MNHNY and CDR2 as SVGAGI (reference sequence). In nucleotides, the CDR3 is TGTGCCAGCACCCCCAGGACAGAGCGTAACTATGGCTACACCTTC. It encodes CASTPRTERNYGYTF.